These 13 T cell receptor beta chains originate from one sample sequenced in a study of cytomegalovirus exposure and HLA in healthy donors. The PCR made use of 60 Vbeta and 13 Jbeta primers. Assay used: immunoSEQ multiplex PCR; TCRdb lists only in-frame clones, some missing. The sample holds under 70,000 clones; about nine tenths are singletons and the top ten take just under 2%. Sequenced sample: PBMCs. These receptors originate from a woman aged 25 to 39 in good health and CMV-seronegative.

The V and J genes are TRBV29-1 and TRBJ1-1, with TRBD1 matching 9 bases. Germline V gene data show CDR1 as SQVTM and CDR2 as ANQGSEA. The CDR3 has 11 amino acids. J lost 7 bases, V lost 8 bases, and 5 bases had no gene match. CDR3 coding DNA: TGCAGCCAGGGACAGGGCAATGAAGCTTTCTTT. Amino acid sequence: CSQGQGNEAFF. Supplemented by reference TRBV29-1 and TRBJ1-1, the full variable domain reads SAVISQKPSRDICQRGTSLTIQCQVDSQVTMMFWYRQQPGQSLTLIATANQGSEATYESGFVIDKFPISRPNLTFSTLTVSNMSPEDSSIYLCSQGQGNEAFFGQGTRLTVV.

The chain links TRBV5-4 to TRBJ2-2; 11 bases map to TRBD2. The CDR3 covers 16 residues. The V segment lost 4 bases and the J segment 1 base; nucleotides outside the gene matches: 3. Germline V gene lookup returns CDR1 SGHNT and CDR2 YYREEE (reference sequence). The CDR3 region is CASSPGLAGNTGELFF. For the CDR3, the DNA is TGTGCCAGCAGCCCAGGACTAGCGGGGAACACCGGGGAGCTGTTTTTT.

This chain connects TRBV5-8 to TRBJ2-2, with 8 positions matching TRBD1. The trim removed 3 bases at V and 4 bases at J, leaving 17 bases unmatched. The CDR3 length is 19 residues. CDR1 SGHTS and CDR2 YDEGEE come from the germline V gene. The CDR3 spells CASSSYFDRGVKGTGELFF. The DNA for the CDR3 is TGTGCCAGCAGCTCGTACTTCGACAGGGGCGTCAAGGGCACCGGGGAGCTGTTTTTT.

CDR3 region: CASSQGLAGGREQYF. CDR3 coding DNA: TGCGCCAGCAGCCAAGGACTAGCGGGAGGGCGTGAGCAGTACTTC. This rearrangement joins TRBV4-3 to TRBJ2-7; 14 bases are a match to TRBD2. Trimming cost V 1 base and J 7 bases; bases outside gene matches: 3. Germline loops: CDR1 LGHNA, CDR2 YSLEER. The CDR3 contains 15 residues.

CDR3 sequence reads: CASSPSTYHRGRAKDTQYF. In DNA form, the CDR3 reads TGTGCCAGCAGTCCTTCGACTTATCATAGGGGGAGGGCCAAAGATACGCAGTATTTT. This chain joins TRBV28 and TRBJ2-3; possible D gene TRBD2, 7 bases. The germline CDR1 and CDR2 sequences are MDHEN and SYDVKM. Trimming cost V 5 bases and J 5 bases, with 29 bases left between them. The CDR3 covers 19 residues.

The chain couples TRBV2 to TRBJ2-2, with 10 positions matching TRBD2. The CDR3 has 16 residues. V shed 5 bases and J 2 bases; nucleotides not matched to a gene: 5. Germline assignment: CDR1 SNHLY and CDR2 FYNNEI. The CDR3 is CASSLRTSGNTGELFF. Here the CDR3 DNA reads TGTGCCAGCAGTCTTAGGACTAGCGGTAACACCGGGGAGCTGTTTTTT. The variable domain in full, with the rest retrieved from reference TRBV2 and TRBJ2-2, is EPEVTQTPSHQVTQMGQEVILRCVPISNHLYFYWYRQILGQKVEFLVSFYNNEISEKSEIFDDQFSVERPDGSNFTLKIRSTKLEDSAMYFCASSLRTSGNTGELFFGEGSRLTVL.

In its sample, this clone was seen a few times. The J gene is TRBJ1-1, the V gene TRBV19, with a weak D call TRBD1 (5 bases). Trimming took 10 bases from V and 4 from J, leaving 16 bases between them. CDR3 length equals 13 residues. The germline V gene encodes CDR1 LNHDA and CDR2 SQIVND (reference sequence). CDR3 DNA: TGTGCCACCATATACAGGTCGGGCACTGAAGCTTTCTTT. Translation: CATIYRSGTEAFF.

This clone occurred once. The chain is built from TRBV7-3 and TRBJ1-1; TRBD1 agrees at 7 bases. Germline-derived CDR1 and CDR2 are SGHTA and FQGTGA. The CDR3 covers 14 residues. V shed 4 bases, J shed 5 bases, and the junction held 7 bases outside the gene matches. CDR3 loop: CASSSQGQGTEAFF. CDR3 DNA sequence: TGTGCCAGCAGCTCACAGGGGCAGGGTACTGAAGCTTTCTTT. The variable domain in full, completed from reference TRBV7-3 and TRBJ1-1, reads GAGVSQTPSNKVTEKGKYVELRCDPISGHTALYWYRQSLGQGPEFLIYFQGTGAADDSGLPNDRFFAVRPEGSVSTLKIQRTERGDSAVYLCASSSQGQGTEAFFGQGTRLTVV.

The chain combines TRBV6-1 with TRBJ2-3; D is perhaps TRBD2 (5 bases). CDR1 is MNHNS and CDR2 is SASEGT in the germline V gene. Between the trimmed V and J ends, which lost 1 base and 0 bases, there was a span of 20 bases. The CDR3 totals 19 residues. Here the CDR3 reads CASSEVGTDSLSSTDTQYF. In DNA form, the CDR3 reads TGTGCCAGCAGTGAAGTCGGAACGGACTCCCTTTCTAGCACAGATACGCAGTATTTT.

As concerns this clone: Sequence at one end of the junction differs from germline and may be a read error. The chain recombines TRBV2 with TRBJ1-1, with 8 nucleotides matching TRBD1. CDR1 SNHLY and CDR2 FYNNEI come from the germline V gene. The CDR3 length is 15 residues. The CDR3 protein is CAGRRQGAGNTEAFF. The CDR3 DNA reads TGTGCCGGCAGAAGGCAGGGGGCTGGGAACACTGAAGCTTTCTTT.

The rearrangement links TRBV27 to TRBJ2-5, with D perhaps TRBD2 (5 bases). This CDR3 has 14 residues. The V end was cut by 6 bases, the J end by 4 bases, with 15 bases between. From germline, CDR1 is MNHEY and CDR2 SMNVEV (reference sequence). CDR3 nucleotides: TGTGCCAGCAGCCCCCGAGGAGGCGGAGAGACCCAGTACTTC. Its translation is CASSPRGGGETQYF.

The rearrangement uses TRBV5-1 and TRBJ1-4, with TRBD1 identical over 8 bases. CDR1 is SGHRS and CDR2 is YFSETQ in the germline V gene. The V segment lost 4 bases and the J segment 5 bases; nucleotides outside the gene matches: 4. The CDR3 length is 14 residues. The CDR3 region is CASSTGTGNEKLFF. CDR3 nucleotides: TGCGCCAGCAGCACTGGGACAGGCAATGAAAAACTGTTTTTT.

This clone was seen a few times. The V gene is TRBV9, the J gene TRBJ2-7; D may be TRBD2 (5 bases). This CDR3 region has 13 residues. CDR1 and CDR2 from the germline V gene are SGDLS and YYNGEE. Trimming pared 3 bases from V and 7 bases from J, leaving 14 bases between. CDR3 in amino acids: CASSAMDSGEQYF. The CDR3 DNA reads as TGTGCCAGCAGCGCTATGGATTCGGGAGAGCAGTACTTC.